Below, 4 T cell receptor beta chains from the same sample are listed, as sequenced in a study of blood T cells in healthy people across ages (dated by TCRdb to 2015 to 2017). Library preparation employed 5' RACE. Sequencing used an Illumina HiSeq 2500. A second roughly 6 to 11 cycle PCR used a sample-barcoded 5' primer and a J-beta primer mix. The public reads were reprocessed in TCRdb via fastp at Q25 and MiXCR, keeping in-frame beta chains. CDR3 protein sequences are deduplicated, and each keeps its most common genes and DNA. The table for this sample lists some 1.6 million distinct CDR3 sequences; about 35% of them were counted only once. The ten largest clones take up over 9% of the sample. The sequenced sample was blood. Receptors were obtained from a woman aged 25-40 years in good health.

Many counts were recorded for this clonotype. CDR3 coding DNA: TGTGCCATCAGTCCCGGGGTAACGCAGTATTTT. Protein sequence: CAISPGVTQYF. The chain employs TRBV10-3 and TRBJ2-3; a possible D gene is TRBD2 (5 bases). Trimming left V 5 bases short and J 9 bases short, with 9 bases between. CDR3 length: 11 amino acids. Germline V lookup: CDR1 ENHRY, CDR2 SYGVKD.

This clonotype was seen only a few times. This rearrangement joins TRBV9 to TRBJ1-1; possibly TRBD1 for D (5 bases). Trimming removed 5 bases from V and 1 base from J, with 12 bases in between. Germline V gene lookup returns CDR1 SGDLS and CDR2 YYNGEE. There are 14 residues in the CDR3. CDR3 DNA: TGTGCCAGCAGGCCGGGGGTGACGAACACTGAAGCTTTCTTT. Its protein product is CASRPGVTNTEAFF.

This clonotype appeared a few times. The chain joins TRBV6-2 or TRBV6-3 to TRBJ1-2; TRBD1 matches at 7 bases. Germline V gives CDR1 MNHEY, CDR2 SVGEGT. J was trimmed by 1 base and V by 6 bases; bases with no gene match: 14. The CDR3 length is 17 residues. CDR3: CASRAPLGQTINYGYTF. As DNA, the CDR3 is TGTGCCAGCAGGGCCCCCTTGGGACAGACTATTAACTATGGCTACACCTTC.

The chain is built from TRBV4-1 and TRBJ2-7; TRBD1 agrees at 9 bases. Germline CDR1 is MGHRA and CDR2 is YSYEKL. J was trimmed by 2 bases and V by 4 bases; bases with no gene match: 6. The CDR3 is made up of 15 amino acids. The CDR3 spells CASSLGQGNAYEQYF. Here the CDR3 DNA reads TGCGCCAGCAGCCTGGGACAGGGAAACGCCTACGAGCAGTACTTC.